This section outlines one TCR beta chain sequence together with its context. Its antigen is unidentified. Sequencing used immunoSEQ multiplex PCR; TCRdb keeps in-frame clones, though not all of them. The profile shows 100,000 to 150,000 clones, roughly 84% of them singletons. This sample is drawn from a study of T cell responses to AZD1222 COVID-19 vaccine. In the study overall: Investigators merged groups given second doses at roughly 4 or roughly 12 weeks.

The CDR3 has 14 amino acids. Overall study results and limits: Compared with day 0, the breadth and depth of the Spike-specific TCR repertoire rose significantly after two doses of AZD1222. Close to half of spike-specific TCRs reportedly recognize unmutated variant regions. With dominance at 160-218 and 743-854, vaccine-associated CD4 TCRs spanned spike.

The chain carries TRBV21-1 and TRBJ2-5; the D call of TRBD1 is as the table states it, not checked on the DNA. TRBV21-1 has pseudogene status. The receptor comes from an adult in good health. The material was peripheral blood, obtained on day 0 of AZD1222 vaccination. The CDR3 loop is CASSKNAQGETQYF. The CDR3 DNA follows: TGTGCCAGCAGCAAAAATGCCCAGGGAGAGACCCAGTACTTC.